These 27 T cell receptor beta chains share one sample of origin, sequenced in a study of blood T cell repertoires in COVID-19. Using immunoSEQ multiplex PCR, the repertoire was profiled, and TCRdb retains in-frame clones only, with some absent. The sample consists of under 300,000 clones, roughly nine tenths of them appearing once. Sequencing input: PBMCs or T cells enriched from blood (not recorded which). The receptors derive from a woman under 30 who had recovered from COVID-19.

The rearrangement links TRBV9 to TRBJ1-4; 10 nucleotides align to TRBD1. The CDR3 spans 18 residues. After removal of 3 bases from V and 0 bases from J, the junction contained 8 bases not matched to a gene. Germline values: CDR1 SGDLS, CDR2 YYNGEE. The chain's CDR3 is CASSGDGQGGPTNEKLFF. Written as DNA, the CDR3 is TGTGCCAGCAGCGGAGACGGACAGGGGGGACCAACTAATGAAAAACTGTTTTTT.

The rearrangement joins TRBV7-9 to TRBJ1-4, with TRBD1 identical over 9 bases. V trimming: 5 bases; J trimming: 4 bases; junction bases outside the gene matches: 5. Germline assignment: CDR1 SEHNR and CDR2 FQNEAQ (reference sequence). The CDR3 length is 15 residues. The CDR3 nucleotides read TGTGCCAGCAGCCCGACGACAGGGGGTAATGAAAAACTGTTTTTT. It is translated as CASSPTTGGNEKLFF.

The chain employs TRBV5-1 and TRBJ2-3; 13 nucleotides line up with TRBD2. Trimming at V came to 4 bases and at J to 7 bases, leaving 12 bases not matched to a gene. CDR1 SGHRS and CDR2 YFSETQ come from the germline V gene. The CDR3 is made up of 17 amino acids. The CDR3 DNA reads as TGCGCCAGCAGCCCCGGGGGGGGGACTAGCGGGGCAAATACGCAGTATTTT. Amino acid sequence: CASSPGGGTSGANTQYF.

The rearrangement links TRBV5-1 to TRBJ2-7; perhaps TRBD2 as D (5 bases). The germline V gene has CDR1 SGHRS and CDR2 YFSETQ. V dropped 5 bases and J dropped 4 bases, with 16 bases sitting between them. This CDR3 has 14 residues. The CDR3: CASSASSSLYEQYF. CDR3 coding DNA: TGCGCCAGCAGTGCTAGCTCCTCCCTATACGAGCAGTACTTC.

The chain recombines TRBV21-1 with TRBJ1-1; TRBD1 is taken as the D call from the table, unchecked against the DNA. TRBV21-1 is listed as a pseudogene. The CDR3 consists of 12 residues. The CDR3 DNA reads as TGTGCCAGCAGCTTATCGACAGGGGAAGCTTTCTTT. Its translation: CASSLSTGEAFF.

This chain joins TRBV10-3 and TRBJ2-1; D is perhaps TRBD2 (7 bases). The CDR3 is made up of 18 amino acids. In germline, CDR1 is ENHRY, CDR2 SYGVKD. Trimming shortened V by 7 bases and J by 0 bases, and 22 bases separated the two germline ends. In DNA form, the CDR3 reads TGTGCCATCACGGGCGCGGGGGCCCAGCTTAGCTCCTACAATGAGCAGTTCTTC. Residues: CAITGAGAQLSSYNEQFF.

This chain joins TRBV6-5 and TRBJ1-1, with D possibly matching TRBD1 (5 bases). The germline V gene encodes CDR1 MNHEY and CDR2 SVGAGI. Trimming pared 6 bases from V and 5 bases from J, leaving 13 bases between. CDR3 length equals 13 residues. The CDR3 spells CASSLKGWTEAFF. The CDR3 bases are TGTGCCAGCAGCCTTAAGGGGTGGACTGAAGCTTTCTTT.

The chain links TRBV2 to TRBJ2-1; TRBD2 matches at 9 bases. J gave up 3 bases and V 5 bases, and 8 bases lay outside the gene matches. Germline V gene lookup returns CDR1 SNHLY and CDR2 FYNNEI. The CDR3 loop spans 16 amino acids. Here the CDR3 DNA reads TGTGCCAGCAGTACCGTAGCGGGGGATGTCTACAATGAGCAGTTCTTC. It specifies CASSTVAGDVYNEQFF.

The chain carries TRBV20-1 and TRBJ2-3; D gene uncertain. This CDR3 spans 11 amino acids. V dropped 6 bases and J dropped 3 bases, with 7 bases sitting between them. The germline V gene encodes CDR1 DFQATT and CDR2 SNEGSKA (reference sequence). The CDR3 nucleotides read TGCAGTGCCGTTCGGACAGATACGCAGTATTTT. It is translated as CSAVRTDTQYF.

This sequence joins TRBV7-9 and TRBJ1-3, with 9 bases matching TRBD1. V was pared by 1 base and J by 3 bases, with 7 bases of the junction left unmatched. Germline values: CDR1 SEHNR, CDR2 FQNEAQ (reference sequence). CDR3 size: 17 residues. The CDR3 nucleotides read TGTGCCAGCAGCTTAGGGGGACAGGGACCGTTTGGAAACACCATATATTTT. It is translated as CASSLGGQGPFGNTIYF.

V gene TRBV2 combines with J gene TRBJ1-1, with D uncertain. Deletions cut 11 bases from V and 1 base from J, with 14 bases between. This CDR3 is 13 amino acids long. The germline V gene encodes CDR1 SNHLY and CDR2 FYNNEI. CDR3 in amino acids: CASAITTNTEAFF. CDR3 nucleotide sequence: TGTGCCTCAGCGATAACTACGAACACTGAAGCTTTCTTT.

The V gene is TRBV19, the J gene TRBJ2-3; 8 positions match TRBD2. Trimming removed 2 bases from V and 4 bases from J; junction bases left unmatched: 14. The CDR3 consists of 18 residues. Germline assignment: CDR1 LNHDA and CDR2 SQIVND (reference sequence). This CDR3 reads CASSIRPLRAGVSDTQYF. DNA of the CDR3: TGTGCCAGTAGTATACGTCCTTTAAGAGCGGGGGTGTCAGATACGCAGTATTTT. The variable domain in full, completed from reference TRBV19 and TRBJ2-3, reads DGGITQSPKYLFRKEGQNVTLSCEQNLNHDAMYWYRQDPGQGLRLIYYSQIVNDFQKGDIAEGYSVSREKKESFPLTVTSAQKNPTAFYLCASSIRPLRAGVSDTQYFGPGTRLTVL.

The chain links TRBV27 to TRBJ1-2; 8 nucleotides agree with TRBD1. Germline values: CDR1 MNHEY, CDR2 SMNVEV (reference sequence). V was clipped by 5 bases and J by 5 bases; unmatched bases: 4. CDR3 size: 13 residues. The chain's CDR3 is CASSPGTGYGYTF. The CDR3, as DNA: TGTGCCAGCAGTCCCGGGACAGGATATGGCTACACCTTC.

The rearrangement joins TRBV11-1 to TRBJ2-1; 7 bases map to TRBD2. The CDR3 runs to 13 residues. Germline V CDR1 and CDR2: SGHAT, FQDESV (reference sequence). V was pared by 3 bases and J by 9 bases, with 5 bases of the junction left unmatched. CDR3 sequence (DNA): TGTGCCAGCAGCTTGCCGACTAGCCGTGAGCAGTTCTTC. It is translated as CASSLPTSREQFF. Based on the CDR3 plus reference TRBV11-1 and TRBJ2-1, the full variable domain is EAEVAQSPRYKITEKSQAVAFWCDPISGHATLYWYRQILGQGPELLVQFQDESVVDDSQLPKDRFSAERLKGVDSTLKIQPAELGDSAMYLCASSLPTSREQFFGPGTRLTVL.

This sequence joins TRBV18 and TRBJ1-3, with a tentative D call TRBD1 (5 bases). CDR1 KGHSH and CDR2 LQKENI come from the germline V gene. The V end was cut by 2 bases, the J end by 4 bases, with 12 bases between. The length of the CDR3 is 15 residues. CDR3 DNA: TGTGCCAGCTCACCAGTAGGGACTGCGGGAAACACCATATATTTT. It encodes CASSPVGTAGNTIYF. Looking up the rest from reference TRBV18 and TRBJ1-3 gives the full variable domain: NAGVMQNPRHLVRRRGQEARLRCSPMKGHSHVYWYRQLPEEGLKFMVYLQKENIIDESGMPKERFSAEFPKEGPSILRIQQVVRGDSAAYFCASSPVGTAGNTIYFGEGSWLTVV.

The chain recombines TRBV7-2 with TRBJ1-2, with no clear D. This CDR3 contains 14 residues. Per the germline V gene, CDR1 is SGHTA and CDR2 is FQGNSA. The ends were cut back, 6 bases at V and 4 bases at J, with 15 bases in the middle. CDR3 amino acids: CASRTGKSGYGYTF. The CDR3 DNA sequence: TGTGCCAGCAGGACGGGAAAAAGCGGCTATGGCTACACCTTC. The full variable domain, rest sourced from reference TRBV7-2 and TRBJ1-2, is GAGVSQSPSNKVTEKGKDVELRCDPISGHTALYWYRQSLGQGLEFLIYFQGNSAPDKSGLPSDRFSAERTGGSVSTLTIQRTQQEDSAVYLCASRTGKSGYGYTFGSGTRLTVV.

As DNA, the CDR3 is TGTGCCAGCAGTGAAGGAAGGGGGCCGGAAGATACGCAGTATTTT. Translated: CASSEGRGPEDTQYF. The rearrangement links TRBV6-1 to TRBJ2-3; 7 nucleotides match TRBD1. CDR1 is MNHNS and CDR2 is SASEGT in the germline V gene. V shed 1 base and J 5 bases; nucleotides not matched to a gene: 6. This CDR3 contains 15 residues.

The rearrangement uses TRBV28 and TRBJ2-7, with D possibly being TRBD1 (5 bases). Germline CDR1 MDHEN, CDR2 SYDVKM. This CDR3 comprises 12 residues. V was trimmed by 3 bases and J by 4 bases, leaving 7 bases between them. The CDR3 here is CASSFSGYEQYF. The CDR3 DNA reads as TGTGCCAGCAGTTTCTCAGGGTACGAGCAGTACTTC.

The chain combines TRBV10-3 with TRBJ1-4, with TRBD1 matching over 7 bases. This CDR3 comprises 14 residues. The J segment lost 9 bases and the V segment lost 3 bases, leaving 7 bases of the junction unmatched. The germline CDR1 and CDR2 sequences are ENHRY and SYGVKD. CDR3 amino acids: CAISEGGGGKKLFF. The DNA of the CDR3 is TGTGCCATCAGTGAAGGGGGCGGCGGTAAAAAACTGTTTTTT.

The V call is TRBV12-3 or TRBV12-4, the J call TRBJ1-1; perhaps TRBD1 as D (6 bases). Trimming took 6 bases from V and 0 from J, leaving 8 bases between them. CDR3 length equals 13 residues. The chain's CDR3 is CASSGQLNTEAFF. As DNA, the CDR3 is TGTGCCAGCAGCGGACAGTTGAACACTGAAGCTTTCTTT.

This chain joins TRBV5-1 and TRBJ2-2, with a possible D match to TRBD2 (6 bases). The CDR3 loop spans 14 amino acids. The V gene lost 5 bases and the J gene lost 5 bases, with 13 bases spanning the gap. The germline CDR1 and CDR2 sequences are SGHRS and YFSETQ. This CDR3 reads CASRSGVETGELFF. The CDR3 DNA reads as TGCGCCAGCAGATCGGGGGTGGAGACCGGGGAGCTGTTTTTT.

This chain connects TRBV6-4 to TRBJ2-6; 9 nucleotides line up with TRBD1. Trimming at V came to 4 bases and at J to 12 bases, leaving 10 bases not matched to a gene. The germline gives CDR1 MRHNA, CDR2 SNTAGT. The CDR3 consists of 15 residues. CDR3 sequence (DNA): TGTGCCAGCAGTGTGGCCGGGACAGGGAATTCCGTCCTGACTTTC. As protein: CASSVAGTGNSVLTF.

V gene TRBV5-1 combines with J gene TRBJ1-5; 7 nucleotides match TRBD1. Germline V gene data show CDR1 as SGHRS and CDR2 as YFSETQ. The CDR3 is 16 residues long. Germline trimming cut 5 bases from V and 0 bases from J; bases unmatched to any gene: 8. DNA for the CDR3: TGCGCCAGCAGAGGGGGAGGACAGGATAGCAATCAGCCCCAGCATTTT. Its translation: CASRGGGQDSNQPQHF.

This clone was detected only once. This chain uses TRBV3-1 (or the pseudogene TRBV3-2) with TRBJ1-2; D possibly corresponds to TRBD1 (6 bases). Germline V gene lookup returns CDR1 LGHDT and CDR2 YNNKEL (reference sequence). The CDR3 extends over 15 amino acids. Trimming took 0 bases from V and 5 from J, leaving 13 bases between them. Here the CDR3 DNA reads TGTGCCAGCAGCCAAGACCTGGGGGCTTATTATGGCTACACCTTC. Encoded protein: CASSQDLGAYYGYTF.

The chain couples TRBV5-1 to TRBJ2-3; 7 nucleotides match TRBD2. Germline V gene data show CDR1 as SGHRS and CDR2 as YFSETQ. This CDR3 spans 15 amino acids. V shed 4 bases, J shed 4 bases, and the junction held 9 bases outside the gene matches. This chain's CDR3 is CASSGGDLRADTQYF. The CDR3 bases are TGCGCCAGCAGCGGGGGGGACCTGAGGGCAGATACGCAGTATTTT.

The chain uses TRBV27 and TRBJ2-7, with a possible D match to TRBD1 (6 bases). The V gene's germline CDR1 is MNHEY and CDR2 SMNVEV (reference sequence). With 5 bases removed from V and 6 bases from J, the gap between germline ends came to 17 bases. The CDR3 spans 14 residues. The CDR3 here is CASSQAPTGSEQYF. The CDR3 nucleotides are TGTGCCAGCAGTCAAGCCCCTACAGGGTCCGAGCAGTACTTC.

The chain joins TRBV5-1 to TRBJ2-3, with 13 positions matching TRBD2. Germline CDR1 reads SGHRS; CDR2 reads YFSETQ. Losses at the gene ends were 5 bases for V and 6 bases for J; bases not matched to a gene: 12. The CDR3 runs 17 residues. In nucleotides, the CDR3 is TGCGCCAGCAGTTCGCCGGGACTAGCGGGGCCCACGGATACGCAGTATTTT. This gives the protein CASSSPGLAGPTDTQYF.